What follows are 27 T cell receptor beta chains derived from one specimen sequenced in a study of control samples from healthy donors and cancer patients (TCRdb year 2020). Library method: the immunoSEQ multiplex PCR assay. Drawn from immuneACCESS, this table holds only the in-frame rearrangements with V and J called that TCRdb kept. Clones are partly lost; checked studies trace under half to an unresolved V gene and leave the rest unexplained. For this sample there are roughly 130,000 clones; about 94% appear just once. The top ten hold approximately 4% of the sample. Sequenced sample: blood. These TCRs come from a man in his thirties or forties in good health.

The chain carries TRBV15 and TRBJ2-7, with 7 bases identical to TRBD2. With V trimmed by 3 bases and J by 5 bases, 7 bases remained unmatched. CDR1 and CDR2 from the germline V gene are LNHNV and YYDKDF (reference sequence). The CDR3 loop spans 14 amino acids. This CDR3 reads CATSSPSGGDEQYF. CDR3 nucleotide sequence: TGTGCCACCAGCAGCCCCTCGGGAGGAGACGAGCAGTACTTC.

The rearrangement links TRBV28 to TRBJ1-2, with no clear D. Trimming shortened V by 5 bases and J by 4 bases, and 8 bases separated the two germline ends. The CDR3 has 12 amino acids. Germline lookup yields CDR1 MDHEN and CDR2 SYDVKM. The CDR3 sequence is CASSPSSYGYTF. The CDR3 DNA is TGTGCCAGCAGTCCGAGTTCCTATGGCTACACCTTC.

Turning to this clone: One junction end does not reproduce the germline sequence, and a read error may be involved. The chain recombines TRBV7-2 with TRBJ1-1; no definite D call. CDR1 is SGHTA and CDR2 is FQGNSA in the germline V gene. The CDR3 extends over 15 amino acids. CDR3 DNA: TGTGCCAGCACCTTAGTGGGTGGGGTGGGGACTGAAGCTTTCTTT. Amino acids: CASTLVGGVGTEAFF.

The chain employs TRBV14 and TRBJ2-1; 7 bases are a match to TRBD2. The CDR3 covers 16 residues. Germline CDR1 reads SGHDN; CDR2 reads FVKESK. Losses at the gene ends were 1 base for V and 0 bases for J; bases not matched to a gene: 3. DNA for the CDR3: TGTGCCAGCAGCCAAGCAGGCGGGAGCTCCTACAATGAGCAGTTCTTC. Protein sequence: CASSQAGGSSYNEQFF.

This chain connects TRBV6-2 or TRBV6-3 to TRBJ2-7, with D possibly matching TRBD2 (5 bases). Germline V lookup: CDR1 MNHEY, CDR2 SVGEGT. CDR3 size: 14 residues. The V and J ends lost 6 bases and 2 bases respectively, with 14 bases between them. CDR3 sequence: CASSPRRAAYEQYF. Written as DNA, the CDR3 is TGTGCCAGCAGCCCCCGGCGGGCCGCCTACGAGCAGTACTTC.

The chain uses TRBV6-5 and TRBJ1-1; 9 positions match TRBD1. The CDR3 is 15 residues long. Germline V gene data show CDR1 as MNHEY and CDR2 as SVGAGI. The V gene end was trimmed by 6 bases and the J gene end by 1 base; junction bases not matched to a gene: 6. CDR3 loop: CASSQGDRANTEAFF. The CDR3 DNA sequence: TGTGCCAGCAGCCAGGGGGACAGGGCGAACACTGAAGCTTTCTTT.

The chain uses TRBV7-8 and TRBJ2-3, with 16 bases matching TRBD2. There are 17 residues in the CDR3. Germline V gene lookup returns CDR1 SGHVS and CDR2 FQNEAQ. V lost 3 bases and J lost 9; bases outside the gene matches: 9. CDR3 amino acids: CASSLGTSGGATGTQYF. The CDR3, as DNA: TGTGCCAGCAGCTTGGGGACTAGCGGGGGGGCCACGGGGACGCAGTATTTT.

J is TRBJ2-3 and V is TRBV5-1; 11 bases align to TRBD2. From germline, CDR1 is SGHRS and CDR2 YFSETQ. The CDR3 consists of 17 residues. Trimming cost V 1 base and J 2 bases; bases outside gene matches: 6. This chain's CDR3 is CASSLLAGGLNTDTQYF. The CDR3 bases are TGCGCCAGCAGCTTGTTAGCGGGGGGGCTAAACACAGATACGCAGTATTTT.

The chain carries TRBV30 and TRBJ1-2; D ambiguous. Trimming removed 4 bases at V and 0 bases at J, with 9 bases between. This CDR3 contains 13 residues. Germline CDR1 and CDR2: GTSNPN and SVGIG (reference sequence). CDR3 DNA: TGTGCCTGGACATATATTACTAACTATGGCTACACCTTC. It yields the protein CAWTYITNYGYTF.

The rearrangement uses TRBV28 and TRBJ2-7; the match to TRBD2 covers 8 bases. From germline, CDR1 is MDHEN and CDR2 SYDVKM. The CDR3 is 16 residues long. V lost 2 bases to trimming and J lost 1 base; unmatched junction nucleotides: 7. The CDR3 spells CASSLEGGGYSYEQYF. CDR3 bases: TGTGCCAGCAGTTTAGAGGGCGGGGGGTATTCCTACGAGCAGTACTTC.

This rearrangement joins TRBV5-4 to TRBJ2-7; D may be TRBD1 (7 bases). The CDR3 extends over 14 amino acids. V lost 1 base, J lost 5 bases, and 13 bases lay in between. Per germline, CDR1 SGHNT and CDR2 YYREEE (reference sequence). This CDR3 reads CASSLPGGKNEQYF. CDR3 bases: TGTGCCAGCAGCTTGCCAGGGGGGAAAAACGAGCAGTACTTC.

The genes are TRBV27 and TRBJ2-2; possibly TRBD2 for D (5 bases). This CDR3 region has 17 residues. V lost 0 bases to trimming and J lost 3 bases, with 14 bases between them. The germline V gene has CDR1 MNHEY and CDR2 SMNVEV (reference sequence). DNA for the CDR3: TGTGCCAGCAGTTTATCTGCCCCGACTACCTACACCGGGGAGCTGTTTTTT. Translated, it gives CASSLSAPTTYTGELFF.

The chain is built from TRBV28 and TRBJ2-7; 7 bases match TRBD2. CDR1 MDHEN and CDR2 SYDVKM come from the germline V gene. Losses at the gene ends were 3 bases for V and 2 bases for J; bases not matched to a gene: 7. This CDR3 region has 15 residues. Here the CDR3 DNA reads TGTGCCAGCAGTTTGTCGGCGGGGGTTGCCTACGAGCAGTACTTC. This encodes CASSLSAGVAYEQYF.

V usage is TRBV4-3 and J usage is TRBJ2-1, with D possibly being TRBD1 or TRBD2 (5 bases each). Trimming removed 5 bases from V and 0 bases from J, with 11 bases in between. Germline values: CDR1 LGHNA, CDR2 YSLEER. CDR3 size: 15 residues. In nucleotides, the CDR3 is TGCGCCAGCAGCTGGGACCGCCTCTCCTACAATGAGCAGTTCTTC. Its translation: CASSWDRLSYNEQFF.

This chain joins TRBV29-1 and TRBJ1-1; TRBD1 is a possible D gene (5 bases). Between the trimmed V and J ends, which lost 5 bases and 2 bases, there was a span of 21 bases. The V gene's germline CDR1 is SQVTM and CDR2 ANQGSEA. This CDR3 is 16 amino acids long. CDR3 loop: CSVFTPQRGVNTEAFF. The CDR3 nucleotides read TGCAGCGTTTTCACCCCCCAACGAGGGGTAAACACTGAAGCTTTCTTT.

V gene TRBV13 combines with J gene TRBJ2-2; no definite D call. CDR1 and CDR2 from the germline V gene are PRHDT and FYEKMQ (reference sequence). V gave up 6 bases and J gave up 0 bases, with 5 bases separating them. This CDR3 has 13 residues. DNA of the CDR3: TGTGCCAGCAGTTCCTCGAACACCGGGGAGCTGTTTTTT. Translating it yields CASSSSNTGELFF. The full variable domain, completed using reference TRBV13 and TRBJ2-2, is AAGVIQSPRHLIKEKRETATLKCYPIPRHDTVYWYQQGPGQDPQFLISFYEKMQSDKGSIPDRFSAQQFSDYHSELNMSSLELGDSALYFCASSSSNTGELFFGEGSRLTVL.

This clone was recorded once. V and J are TRBV18 and TRBJ2-3, with 8 bases that match TRBD1. The junction had 7 bases not matched to a gene; V was cut back by 6 bases and J by 2 bases. The germline V gene has CDR1 KGHSH and CDR2 LQKENI. The CDR3 runs 15 residues. The CDR3 protein is CASSPGTGSTDTQYF. CDR3 DNA: TGTGCCAGCTCCCCCGGGACAGGCTCCACAGATACGCAGTATTTT.

This chain links TRBV30 with TRBJ2-1, with 12 bases fitting TRBD2. This CDR3 region has 13 residues. J gave up 6 bases and V 7 bases, and 4 bases lay outside the gene matches. CDR1 GTSNPN and CDR2 SVGIG come from the germline V gene (reference sequence). The CDR3 protein is CASSSGGANEQFF. The DNA of the CDR3 is TGTGCCTCCTCTAGCGGGGGGGCCAATGAGCAGTTCTTC.

This chain links TRBV2 with TRBJ1-1; TRBD1 is a possible D gene (6 bases). The V and J ends lost 5 bases and 1 base respectively, with 8 bases between them. The CDR3 totals 13 residues. Germline CDR1 and CDR2: SNHLY and FYNNEI. The CDR3 DNA reads as TGTGCCAGCAGTACAGGGCCGAACACTGAAGCTTTCTTT. Its translation is CASSTGPNTEAFF.

This rearrangement joins TRBV19 to TRBJ1-1; D is possibly TRBD1 (6 bases). The CDR3 is made up of 13 amino acids. CDR1 is LNHDA, CDR2 SQIVND, per germline (reference sequence). V dropped 4 bases and J dropped 3 bases, with 9 bases sitting between them. CDR3 amino acids: CASSRGRYTEAFF. The CDR3 nucleotides read TGTGCCAGTAGTAGGGGGCGGTACACTGAAGCTTTCTTT. The whole variable domain, filled in from reference TRBV19 and TRBJ1-1, reads DGGITQSPKYLFRKEGQNVTLSCEQNLNHDAMYWYRQDPGQGLRLIYYSQIVNDFQKGDIAEGYSVSREKKESFPLTVTSAQKNPTAFYLCASSRGRYTEAFFGQGTRLTVV.

The J gene is TRBJ2-7, the V gene TRBV5-6; TRBD2 might be the D (5 bases). Looked up from germline, CDR1 is SGHDT and CDR2 is YYEEEE. Trimming removed 0 bases at V and 5 bases at J, with 9 bases between. This CDR3 has 13 residues. In nucleotides, the CDR3 is TGTGCCAGCAGCTTGGGTCCCGGGAACGAGCAGTACTTC. It encodes CASSLGPGNEQYF.

The J gene is TRBJ2-3, the V gene TRBV6-6; 11 bases agree with TRBD1. The CDR3 spans 16 residues. Germline assignment: CDR1 MNHNY and CDR2 SVGAGI (reference sequence). Trimming at V came to 0 bases and at J to 5 bases, leaving 4 bases not matched to a gene. The CDR3 nucleotides read TGTGCCAGCAGTTACTCTAGGACAGGGGGCAGAGATACGCAGTATTTT. Its translation: CASSYSRTGGRDTQYF.

The rearrangement links TRBV2 to TRBJ1-1; 9 bases are a match to TRBD1. CDR1 is SNHLY and CDR2 is FYNNEI in the germline V gene. The ends lost 6 bases at V and 1 base at J; junction bases unmatched: 0. The CDR3 extends over 13 amino acids. The CDR3 reads CASRDRGNTEAFF. CDR3 in DNA: TGTGCCAGCAGGGACAGGGGGAACACTGAAGCTTTCTTT.

This rearrangement joins TRBV6-4 to TRBJ1-6; D is perhaps TRBD1 (5 bases). The CDR3 loop spans 15 amino acids. Deletions cut 8 bases from V and 5 bases from J, with 16 bases between. CDR1 and CDR2 from the germline V gene are MRHNA and SNTAGT. CDR3 residues: CASALRPGDNSPLHF. CDR3 in DNA: TGTGCCAGCGCCCTGAGACCGGGGGATAATTCACCCCTCCACTTT.

This chain uses TRBV2 with TRBJ1-1, with TRBD1 matching 10 bases. Unmatched junction bases numbered 11, after V lost 5 bases and J lost 5 bases. The CDR3 extends over 16 amino acids. CDR1 and CDR2 from the germline V gene are SNHLY and FYNNEI. CDR3 loop: CASSKTGGATGTEAFF. The CDR3 DNA reads TGTGCCAGCAGTAAGACAGGGGGCGCGACGGGGACTGAAGCTTTCTTT.

The CDR3 protein is CASSQDRANYGYTF. The CDR3 DNA follows: TGCGCCAGCAGCCAAGACAGGGCTAACTATGGCTACACCTTC. This rearrangement joins TRBV4-3 to TRBJ1-2; tentatively, D is TRBD1 (5 bases). Per the germline V gene, CDR1 is LGHNA and CDR2 is YSLEER. Between the trimmed V and J ends, which lost 0 bases and 0 bases, there was a span of 5 bases. The CDR3 runs to 14 residues.

This chain connects TRBV6-4 to TRBJ2-2, with 7 positions matching TRBD2. The trim removed 6 bases at V and 5 bases at J, leaving 6 bases unmatched. From germline, CDR1 is MRHNA and CDR2 SNTAGT. The CDR3 extends over 14 amino acids. The CDR3 bases are TGTGCCAGCAGGAGGGAGGGTACAACCGGGGAGCTGTTTTTT. Protein product: CASRREGTTGELFF.